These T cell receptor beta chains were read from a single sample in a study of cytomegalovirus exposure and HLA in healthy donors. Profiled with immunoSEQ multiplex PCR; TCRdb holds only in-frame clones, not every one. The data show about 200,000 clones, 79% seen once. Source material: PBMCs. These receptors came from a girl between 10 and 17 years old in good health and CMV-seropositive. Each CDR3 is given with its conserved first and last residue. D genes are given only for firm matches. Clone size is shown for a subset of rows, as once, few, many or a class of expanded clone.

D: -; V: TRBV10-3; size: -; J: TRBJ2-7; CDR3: CAISGSGTPSYEQYF; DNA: TGTGCCATCAGTGGTTCCGGGACTCCCTCCTACGAGCAGTACTTC
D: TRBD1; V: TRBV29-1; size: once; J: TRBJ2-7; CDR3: CSAGTGKNEQYF; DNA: TGCAGCGCCGGGACAGGGAAAAACGAGCAGTACTTC
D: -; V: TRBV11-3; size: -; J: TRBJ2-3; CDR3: CASSFPAGPQRSTDTQYF; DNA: TGTGCCAGCAGCTTCCCTGCGGGCCCCCAAAGGAGCACAGATACGCAGTATTTT
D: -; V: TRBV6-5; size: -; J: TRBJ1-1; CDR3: CASISQGWTEAFF; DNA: TGTGCCAGCATCTCCCAGGGGTGGACTGAAGCTTTCTTT
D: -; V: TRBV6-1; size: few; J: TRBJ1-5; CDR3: CASSLVREGNQPQHF; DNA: TGTGCCAGCAGTCTTGTTAGAGAGGGCAATCAGCCCCAGCATTTT
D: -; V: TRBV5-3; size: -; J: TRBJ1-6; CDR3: CARSLGAYGVSPLHF; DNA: TGTGCCAGAAGCTTAGGGGCTTATGGGGTCAGTCCCCTCCACTTT
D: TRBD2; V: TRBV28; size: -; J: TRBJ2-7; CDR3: CASSGPVTGGTGSYEQYF; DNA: TGTGCCAGCAGCGGACCCGTTACGGGAGGGACGGGGTCCTACGAGCAGTACTTC
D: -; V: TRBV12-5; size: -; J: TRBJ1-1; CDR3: CASGSRGTEAFF; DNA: TGTGCTAGTGGTTCCCGGGGCACTGAAGCTTTCTTT
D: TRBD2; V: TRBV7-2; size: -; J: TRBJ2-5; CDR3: CASSLAGWGLAGGQGIETQYF; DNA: TGTGCCAGCAGCTTAGCAGGCTGGGGACTAGCGGGGGGACAGGGGATAGAGACCCAGTACTTC
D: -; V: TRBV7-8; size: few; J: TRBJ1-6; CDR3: CASSTRGGNSPLHF; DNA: TGTGCCAGCAGCACCCGAGGGGGTAATTCACCCCTCCACTTT
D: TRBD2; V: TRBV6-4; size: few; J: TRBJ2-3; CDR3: CASSDSTSGGSDTQYF; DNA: TGTGCCAGCAGTGACTCGACTAGCGGGGGGTCGGATACGCAGTATTTT
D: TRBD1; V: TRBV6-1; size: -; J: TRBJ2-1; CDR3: CASSLDRGAYNEQFF; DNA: TGTGCCAGCAGCCTGGACAGGGGAGCCTACAATGAGCAGTTCTTC
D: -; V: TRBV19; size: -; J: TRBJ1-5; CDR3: CASSIRGSGGSNQPQHF; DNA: TGTGCCAGTAGTATTAGGGGATCGGGAGGCAGCAATCAGCCCCAGCATTTT
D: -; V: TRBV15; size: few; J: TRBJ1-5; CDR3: CATSRNRVDQPQHF; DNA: TGTGCCACCAGCCGCAACAGGGTTGATCAGCCCCAGCATTTT
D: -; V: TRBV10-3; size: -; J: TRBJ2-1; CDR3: CAISGRTDDNEQFF; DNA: TGTGCCATCAGTGGCCGGACAGACGACAATGAGCAGTTCTTC
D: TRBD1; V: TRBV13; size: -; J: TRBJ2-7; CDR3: CASSWGTGPTYEQYF; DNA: TGTGCCAGCAGCTGGGGGACAGGGCCAACCTACGAGCAGTACTTC
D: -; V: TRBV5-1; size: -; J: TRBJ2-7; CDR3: CASSSMTVTQEQYF; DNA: TGCGCCAGCAGCTCCATGACAGTCACGCAAGAGCAGTACTTC
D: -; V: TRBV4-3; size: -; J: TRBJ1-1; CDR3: CASSHPPGTPNTEAFF; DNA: TGCGCCAGCAGCCACCCCCCCGGGACTCCTAACACTGAAGCTTTCTTT
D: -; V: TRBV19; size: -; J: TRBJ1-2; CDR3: CASSSFNYGYTF; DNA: TGTGCCAGTAGTTCTTTTAACTATGGCTACACCTTC
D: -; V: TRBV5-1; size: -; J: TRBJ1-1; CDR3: CASSSVTGTTEAFF; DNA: TGCGCCAGCAGCTCCGTTACAGGGACCACTGAAGCTTTCTTT
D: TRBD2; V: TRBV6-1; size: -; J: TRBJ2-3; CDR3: CASSEAGGGAADTQYF; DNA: TGTGCCAGCAGTGAAGCCGGCGGGGGGGCGGCAGATACGCAGTATTTT
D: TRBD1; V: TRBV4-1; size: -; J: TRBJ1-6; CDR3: CASRRQGGHSPLHF; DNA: TGCGCCAGCAGGCGACAGGGGGGGCATTCACCCCTCCACTTT
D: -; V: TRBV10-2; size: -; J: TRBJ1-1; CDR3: CASSGANTEAFF; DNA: TGCGCCAGCAGTGGAGCGAACACTGAAGCTTTCTTT
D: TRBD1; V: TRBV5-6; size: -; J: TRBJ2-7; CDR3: CASSEGQGWTYEQYF; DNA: TGTGCCAGCAGCGAGGGACAGGGGTGGACCTACGAGCAGTACTTC
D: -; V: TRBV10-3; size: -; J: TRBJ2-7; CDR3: CAIRNKAGDYEQYF; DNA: TGTGCCATCCGGAATAAGGCAGGGGACTACGAGCAGTACTTC
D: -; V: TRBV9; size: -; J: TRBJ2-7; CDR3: CASSPGVDEQYF; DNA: TGTGCCAGCAGCCCAGGGGTGGACGAGCAGTACTTC
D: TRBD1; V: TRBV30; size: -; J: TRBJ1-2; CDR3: CAWSDKNDREDGYTF; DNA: TGTGCCTGGAGTGACAAAAACGACAGGGAGGATGGCTACACCTTC
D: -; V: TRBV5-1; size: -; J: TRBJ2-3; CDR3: CASSTGGSTDTQYF; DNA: TGCGCCAGCAGCACAGGAGGGAGCACAGATACGCAGTATTTT
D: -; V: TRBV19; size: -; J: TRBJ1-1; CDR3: CASTTPRSTEAFF; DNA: TGTGCCAGTACCACCCCGAGGAGCACTGAAGCTTTCTTT
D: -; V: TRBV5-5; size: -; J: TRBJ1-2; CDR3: CASSFRDNKGYGYTF; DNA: TGTGCCAGCAGCTTCCGGGACAACAAAGGGTATGGCTACACCTTC
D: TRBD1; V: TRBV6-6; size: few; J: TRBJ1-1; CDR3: CASSRTGATEAFF; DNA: TGTGCCAGCAGCCGGACAGGGGCCACTGAAGCTTTCTTT
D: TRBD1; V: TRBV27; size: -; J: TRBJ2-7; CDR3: CASSLSGQGSYEQYF; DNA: TGTGCCAGCAGTTTGTCGGGACAGGGGTCCTACGAGCAGTACTTC
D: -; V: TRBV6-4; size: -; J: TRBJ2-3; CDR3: CASSGGAGDTQYF; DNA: TGTGCCAGCAGTGGTGGGGCTGGGGATACGCAGTATTTT
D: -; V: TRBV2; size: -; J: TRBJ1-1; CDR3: CASNLDSNTEAFF; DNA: TGTGCCAGCAACCTCGACAGCAACACTGAAGCTTTCTTT
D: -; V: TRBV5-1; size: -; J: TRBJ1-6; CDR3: CASSLDSEAGYSPLHF; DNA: TGCGCCAGCAGCTTGGACAGCGAGGCGGGTTATTCACCCCTCCACTTT
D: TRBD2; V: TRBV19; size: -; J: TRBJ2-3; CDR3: CASSWGASGGARSSTDTQYF; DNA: TGTGCCAGTAGTTGGGGCGCTAGCGGGGGGGCTCGGTCTAGCACAGATACGCAGTATTTT
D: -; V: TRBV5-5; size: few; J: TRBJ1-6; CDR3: CASSLRWEDSPLHF; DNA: TGTGCCAGCAGCCTCAGGTGGGAGGATTCACCCCTCCACTTT
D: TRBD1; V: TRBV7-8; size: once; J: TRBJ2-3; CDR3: CASSPHRGPADTQYF; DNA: TGTGCCAGCAGCCCCCACAGGGGGCCTGCAGATACGCAGTATTTT
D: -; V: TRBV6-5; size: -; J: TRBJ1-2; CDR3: CASSYSAPNYGYTF; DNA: TGTGCCAGCAGTTACTCAGCTCCTAACTATGGCTACACCTTC
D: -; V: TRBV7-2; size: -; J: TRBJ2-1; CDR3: CASSPSRWGVYNEQFF; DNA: TGTGCCAGCAGCCCATCACGGTGGGGGGTCTACAATGAGCAGTTCTTC
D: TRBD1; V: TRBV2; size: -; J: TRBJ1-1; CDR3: CASSRDRGRVATEAFF; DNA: TGTGCCAGCAGTCGGGACAGGGGGCGGGTGGCCACTGAAGCTTTCTTT
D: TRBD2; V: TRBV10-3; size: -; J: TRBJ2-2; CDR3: CASTTSGVTGELFF; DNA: TGTGCCTCTACGACTAGCGGGGTCACCGGGGAGCTGTTTTTT
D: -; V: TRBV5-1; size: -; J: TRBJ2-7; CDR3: CASSVGSNYEQYF; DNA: TGCGCCAGCAGCGTCGGGTCGAACTACGAGCAGTACTTC
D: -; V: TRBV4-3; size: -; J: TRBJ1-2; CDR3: CASSQAGQGLYYGYTF; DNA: TGCGCCAGCAGCCAAGCCGGGCAGGGGCTTTACTATGGCTACACCTTC
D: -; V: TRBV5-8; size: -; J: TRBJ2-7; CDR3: CASSLLGLVYEQYF; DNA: TGTGCCAGCAGCTTGCTTGGACTGGTCTACGAGCAGTACTTC
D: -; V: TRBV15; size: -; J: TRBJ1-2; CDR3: CATSRVTASYGYTF; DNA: TGTGCCACCAGCAGAGTAACAGCTTCCTATGGCTACACCTTC
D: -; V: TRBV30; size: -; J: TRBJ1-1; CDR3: CAWDRRAEAFF; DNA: TGTGCCTGGGACAGGCGAGCTGAAGCTTTCTTT
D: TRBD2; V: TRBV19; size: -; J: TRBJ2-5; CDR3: CASQKGLAGGIQETQYF; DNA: TGTGCCAGCCAGAAGGGACTAGCGGGGGGTATACAAGAGACCCAGTACTTC
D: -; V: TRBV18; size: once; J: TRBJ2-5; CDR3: CASSPGSTGFGETQYF; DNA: TGTGCCAGCTCACCAGGAAGTACAGGGTTCGGGGAGACCCAGTACTTC
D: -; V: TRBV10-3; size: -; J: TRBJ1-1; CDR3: CAISVGDTEAFF; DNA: TGTGCCATCAGTGTGGGAGACACTGAAGCTTTCTTT
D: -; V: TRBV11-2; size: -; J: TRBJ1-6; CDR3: CASSQTENNSPLHF; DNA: TGTGCCAGCAGCCAGACAGAAAATAATTCACCCCTCCACTTT
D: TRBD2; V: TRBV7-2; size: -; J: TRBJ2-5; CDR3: CASSMTSGVETQYF; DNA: TGTGCCAGCAGCATGACTAGCGGGGTGGAGACCCAGTACTTC